Each of the 12 T cell receptor beta chains below was sequenced from the same sample in a study of cytomegalovirus exposure and HLA in healthy donors. The PCR was carried out with 60 Vbeta primers and 13 Jbeta primers. Sequencing was performed with immunoSEQ multiplex PCR; in TCRdb, only in-frame clones are kept and a portion is missing. The repertoire includes around 190,000 clones, approximately 80% of them detected once, and roughly 0.5% sits in the top ten. Specimen: PBMCs. Source of these receptors: a woman in her fifties or sixties in good health and CMV-seronegative.

As to this clone: Distinct nucleotide sequences in the sample also encode this CDR3. The CDR3 region is CASSLSGGYEQYF. The CDR3 DNA reads TGTGCCAGCAGTTTATCAGGGGGCTACGAGCAGTACTTC. The chain links TRBV6-5 to TRBJ2-7; 7 positions match TRBD1. Losses at the gene ends were 4 bases for V and 3 bases for J; bases not matched to a gene: 3. The CDR3 contains 13 residues. Germline assignment: CDR1 MNHEY and CDR2 SVGAGI.

The chain has TRBV30 and TRBJ2-6, with D possibly being TRBD1 (5 bases). The CDR3 runs to 16 residues. With 0 bases removed from V and 0 bases from J, the gap between germline ends came to 9 bases. CDR1 GTSNPN and CDR2 SVGIG come from the germline V gene (reference sequence). The chain's CDR3 is CAWSVRQSSGANVLTF. CDR3 DNA sequence: TGTGCCTGGAGTGTTAGACAGAGCTCTGGGGCCAACGTCCTGACTTTC. The variable domain in full, completed from reference TRBV30 and TRBJ2-6, reads SQTIHQWPATLVQPVGSPLSLECTVEGTSNPNLYWYRQAAGRGLQLLFYSVGIGQISSEVPQNLSASRPQDRQFILSSKKLLLSDSGFYLCAWSVRQSSGANVLTFGAGSRLTVL.

This clone is a singleton in its sample. The rearrangement links TRBV5-1 to TRBJ2-5, with 11 bases matching TRBD2. CDR1 and CDR2 from the germline V gene are SGHRS and YFSETQ. The junction had 7 bases not matched to a gene; V was cut back by 0 bases and J by 6 bases. The CDR3 has 16 amino acids. CDR3 sequence (DNA): TGCGCCAGCAGCTTGGTTGTTAGCGGGGGGGCCAAGACCCAGTACTTC. It encodes CASSLVVSGGAKTQYF.

The rearrangement links TRBV19 to TRBJ2-7, with TRBD1 matching 9 bases. Losses at the gene ends were 9 bases for V and 3 bases for J; bases not matched to a gene: 21. Germline V gene sequence: CDR1 LNHDA, CDR2 SQIVND (reference sequence). The CDR3 consists of 18 residues. The CDR3 nucleotides read TGTGCCAGACCTACCTCCGGGACAGGGTACTTTGTGAACTACGAGCAGTACTTC. Encoded protein: CARPTSGTGYFVNYEQYF.

The rearrangement uses TRBV5-4 and TRBJ2-3; 7 positions agree with TRBD1. Germline V CDR1 and CDR2: SGHNT, YYREEE (reference sequence). Losses at the gene ends were 4 bases for V and 1 base for J; bases not matched to a gene: 6. This CDR3 spans 15 amino acids. The CDR3 spells CASSVWTGGTDTQYF. Here the CDR3 DNA reads TGTGCCAGCAGCGTCTGGACAGGCGGCACAGATACGCAGTATTTT.

This clone was detected once. The chain links TRBV28 to TRBJ2-7; maybe TRBD1 (6 bases). This CDR3 is built from 14 residues. From germline, CDR1 is MDHEN and CDR2 SYDVKM. V dropped 5 bases and J dropped 10 bases, with 21 bases sitting between them. The CDR3 protein is CASSSPDQGREQYF. The DNA of the CDR3 is TGTGCCAGCAGTAGTCCCGACCAGGGGCGAGAACAGTACTTC.

The chain's CDR3 is CASSLVLAGGLRETQYF. The CDR3 DNA sequence: TGTGCCAGCAGCCTCGTACTAGCGGGAGGGCTCCGGGAGACCCAGTACTTC. The chain is built from TRBV7-9 and TRBJ2-5; 13 nucleotides match TRBD2. The CDR3 is 17 residues long. Germline assignment: CDR1 SEHNR and CDR2 FQNEAQ (reference sequence). Trimming cost V 5 bases and J 5 bases; bases outside gene matches: 11.

This chain uses TRBV28 with TRBJ1-2; 8 bases fit TRBD1. The germline CDR1 and CDR2 sequences are MDHEN and SYDVKM. The trim removed 9 bases at V and 0 bases at J, leaving 3 bases unmatched. The CDR3 runs to 13 residues. The CDR3 DNA is TGTGCCAGTGGACAGGGAGCTAACTATGGCTACACCTTC. Translated, it gives CASGQGANYGYTF.

This clone was picked up one time. The chain joins TRBV6-1 to TRBJ2-5, with D maybe TRBD1 (5 bases). Trimming pared 7 bases from V and 2 bases from J, leaving 11 bases between. This CDR3 is built from 13 residues. Looked up from germline, CDR1 is MNHNS and CDR2 is SASEGT. Here the CDR3 DNA reads TGTGCCAGCATCAGGACAAGACAAGAGACCCAGTACTTC. Translation gives CASIRTRQETQYF.

This clone appeared a single time. The chain links TRBV7-8 to TRBJ2-5, with D unclear. This CDR3 is built from 13 residues. The germline gives CDR1 SGHVS, CDR2 FQNEAQ. The V end was cut by 1 base, the J end by 2 bases, with 5 bases between. The CDR3 sequence is CASSLVQQETQYF. CDR3 DNA: TGTGCCAGCAGCTTAGTGCAGCAAGAGACCCAGTACTTC.

Here the CDR3 reads CSVAPLGGAETQYF. CDR3 DNA: TGCAGCGTTGCACCCCTGGGGGGGGCAGAGACCCAGTACTTC. This chain uses TRBV29-1 with TRBJ2-5, with D possibly TRBD2 on 7 matching bases. V shed 4 bases and J shed 4 bases, with 16 bases lying between them. The CDR3 sequence is 14 residues long. Germline CDR1 is SQVTM and CDR2 is ANQGSEA.

V usage is TRBV10-3 and J usage is TRBJ2-1, with TRBD2 matching 12 bases. The CDR3 runs 13 residues. With V trimmed by 8 bases and J by 10 bases, 6 bases remained unmatched. Germline lookup yields CDR1 ENHRY and CDR2 SYGVKD. The DNA for the CDR3 is TGTGCCATCGCTAGCGGGGGGGCATGGGAGCAGTTCTTC. It specifies CAIASGGAWEQFF.